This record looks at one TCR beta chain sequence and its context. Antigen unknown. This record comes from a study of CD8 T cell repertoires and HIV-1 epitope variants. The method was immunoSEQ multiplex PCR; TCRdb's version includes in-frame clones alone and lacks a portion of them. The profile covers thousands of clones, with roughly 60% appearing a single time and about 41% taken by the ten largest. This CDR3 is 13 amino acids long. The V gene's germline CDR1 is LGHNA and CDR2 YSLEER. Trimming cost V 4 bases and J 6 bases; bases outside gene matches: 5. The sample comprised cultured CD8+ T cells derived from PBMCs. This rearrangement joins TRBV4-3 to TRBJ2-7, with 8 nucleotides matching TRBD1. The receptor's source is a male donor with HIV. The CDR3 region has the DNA TGCGCCAGCAGCCCGCGGACAGGGTTCGAGCAGTACTTC. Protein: CASSPRTGFEQYF.